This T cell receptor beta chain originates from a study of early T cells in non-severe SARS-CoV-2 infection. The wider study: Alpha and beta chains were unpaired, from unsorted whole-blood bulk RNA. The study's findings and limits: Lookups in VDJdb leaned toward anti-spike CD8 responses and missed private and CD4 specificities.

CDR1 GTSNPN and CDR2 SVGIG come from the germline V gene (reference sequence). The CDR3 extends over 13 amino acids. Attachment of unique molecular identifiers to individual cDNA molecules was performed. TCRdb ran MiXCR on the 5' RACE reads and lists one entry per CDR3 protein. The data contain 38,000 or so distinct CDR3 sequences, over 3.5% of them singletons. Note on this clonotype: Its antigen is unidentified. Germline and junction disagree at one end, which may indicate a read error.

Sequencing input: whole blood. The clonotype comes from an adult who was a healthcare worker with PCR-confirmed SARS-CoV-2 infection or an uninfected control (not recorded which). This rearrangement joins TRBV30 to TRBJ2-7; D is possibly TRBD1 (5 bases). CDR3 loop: CARSVPGHYEQYF. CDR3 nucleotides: TGTGCCCGGAGTGTACCAGGGCACTACGAGCAGTACTTC.